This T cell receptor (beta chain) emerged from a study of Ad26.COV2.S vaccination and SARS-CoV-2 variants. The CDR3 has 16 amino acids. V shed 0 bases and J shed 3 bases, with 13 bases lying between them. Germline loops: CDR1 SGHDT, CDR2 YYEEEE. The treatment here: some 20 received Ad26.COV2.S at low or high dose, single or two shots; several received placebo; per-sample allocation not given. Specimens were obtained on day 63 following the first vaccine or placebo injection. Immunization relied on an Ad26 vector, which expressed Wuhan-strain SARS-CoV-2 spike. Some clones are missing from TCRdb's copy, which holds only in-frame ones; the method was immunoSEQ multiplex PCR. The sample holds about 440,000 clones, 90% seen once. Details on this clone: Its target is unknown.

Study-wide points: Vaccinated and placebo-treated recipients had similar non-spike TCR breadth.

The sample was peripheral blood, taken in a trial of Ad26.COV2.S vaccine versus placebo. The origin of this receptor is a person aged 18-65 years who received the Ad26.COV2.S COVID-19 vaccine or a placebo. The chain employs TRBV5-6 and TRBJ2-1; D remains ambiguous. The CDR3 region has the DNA TGTGCCAGCAGCTTGGCTTTGGTAGGCAGCTACAATGAGCAGTTCTTC. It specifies CASSLALVGSYNEQFF.